A selection of T cell receptor beta chains follows, all from one sample in a study of control samples from healthy donors and cancer patients. Repertoires were generated with immunoSEQ multiplex PCR, while TCRdb's copy carries only in-frame clones and drops some. The sample holds 390,000 or so clones, roughly 90% seen once. Sequencing was carried out using PBMCs. These receptors all come from a middle-aged man with head and neck cancer. The CDR3 runs from the conserved cysteine through the conserved F or W. Fields, in order: J gene, V gene, clone size, D gene, CDR3 protein, CDR3 DNA. A D gene is named only where the DNA matches it firmly. Size is stated for part of the rows, as once, few or many counts, or as a class when the clone is expanded.

>TRBJ1-2|TRBV19|few|.
CASKGGYGYTF
TGTGCCAGTAAAGGTGGCTATGGCTACACCTTC
>TRBJ2-3|TRBV30|few|.
CAWAPGLATDTQYF
TGTGCCTGGGCCCCGGGACTGGCCACAGATACGCAGTATTTT
>TRBJ1-4|TRBV5-1|.|.
CASSLEQGGEKLFF
TGCGCCAGCAGCTTGGAGCAGGGAGGTGAAAAACTGTTTTTT
>TRBJ2-7|TRBV11-2|once|TRBD1
CASSFPGQPYEQYF
TGTGCCAGCAGCTTCCCGGGACAGCCCTACGAGCAGTACTTC
>TRBJ2-3|TRBV7-9|.|TRBD2
CASSNPPGLAGLGTDTQYF
TGTGCCAGCAGCAACCCTCCGGGACTAGCGGGATTAGGAACAGATACGCAGTATTTT
>TRBJ2-5|TRBV2|.|.
CASHLGTRPETQYF
TGTGCCAGCCATTTGGGGACCCGCCCAGAGACCCAGTACTTC
>TRBJ2-3|TRBV27|.|.
CASSLSAAGTQYF
TGTGCCAGCAGTTTATCTGCCGCAGGTACGCAGTATTTT
>TRBJ1-2|TRBV20-1|.|TRBD1
CSASRDRDDYGYTF
TGCAGTGCAAGTCGGGACAGGGACGACTATGGCTACACCTTC
>TRBJ2-3|TRBV6-4|.|.
CASSVRVADTQYF
TGTGCCAGCTCGGTCAGGGTAGCAGATACGCAGTATTTT
>TRBJ2-2|TRBV5-1|once|.
CASSSQGSGELFF
TGCGCCAGCAGCTCACAGGGATCCGGGGAGCTGTTTTTT
>TRBJ2-1|TRBV14|.|TRBD2
CASSQPLVAGVRRYNEQFF
TGTGCCAGCAGCCAACCTCTTGTGGCGGGAGTTAGAAGGTACAATGAGCAGTTCTTC
>TRBJ2-2|TRBV24-1|once|.
CATSDSGTGELFF
TGTGCCACCAGTGATTCTGGGACCGGGGAGCTGTTTTTT
>TRBJ2-2|TRBV11-3|.|.
CASSLSYSGPTGELFF
TGTGCCAGCAGCTTAAGTTATTCGGGGCCGACCGGGGAGCTGTTTTTT
>TRBJ2-2|TRBV30|.|TRBD1
CAWIRTGVGTGELFF
TGTGCCTGGATACGGACAGGCGTTGGCACCGGGGAGCTGTTTTTT
>TRBJ1-4|TRBV5-4|.|.
CASSLEGKHEKLFF
TGTGCCAGCAGCTTGGAGGGAAAGCATGAAAAACTGTTTTTT
>TRBJ2-3|TRBV6-2/TRBV6-3|.|TRBD2
CASSGLAGGRATDTQYF
TGTGCCAGCAGCGGACTAGCGGGGGGGCGGGCCACAGATACGCAGTATTTT
>TRBJ2-2|TRBV11-3|.|.
CASSTGQRGTGELFF
TGTGCCAGCAGTACGGGACAGCGGGGCACCGGGGAGCTGTTTTTT
>TRBJ1-2|TRBV27|.|.
CASSFRGAYGYTF
TGTGCCAGCAGTTTCAGAGGGGCCTATGGCTACACCTTC
>TRBJ2-5|TRBV5-6|.|.
CASSLLVGSGAQYF
TGTGCCAGCAGCTTGTTAGTGGGTTCTGGGGCCCAGTACTTC
>TRBJ1-5|TRBV12-3/TRBV12-4|.|.
CASSLDQSQPQHF
TGTGCCAGCAGTTTGGATCAGAGTCAGCCCCAGCATTTT
>TRBJ1-1|TRBV7-9|.|.
CASSPKDSKNTEAFF
TGTGCCAGCAGCCCGAAGGACAGTAAGAACACTGAAGCTTTCTTT
>TRBJ2-7|TRBV4-2|.|.
CASSPMGGNSYEQYF
TGTGCCAGCAGCCCTATGGGCGGGAACTCCTACGAGCAGTACTTC
>TRBJ2-5|TRBV27|.|.
CASSPGATGETQYF
TGTGCCAGCAGTCCTGGGGCTACAGGAGAGACCCAGTACTTC
>TRBJ1-5|TRBV19|.|.
CASSRVGGQPQHF
TGTGCCAGTAGCCGGGTGGGGGGTCAGCCCCAGCATTTT
>TRBJ2-3|TRBV7-2|once|.
CASSLRNTDTQYF
TGTGCCAGCAGCTTGCGGAACACAGATACGCAGTATTTT
>TRBJ1-2|TRBV15|.|.
CATSREGGRGNYGYTF
TGTGCCACCAGCAGGGAAGGCGGACGGGGGAACTATGGCTACACCTTC
>TRBJ2-1|TRBV6-4|.|.
CASSDGGEAIEQFF
TGTGCCAGCAGTGACGGGGGCGAGGCGATTGAGCAGTTCTTC
>TRBJ1-2|TRBV4-3|.|.
CASSQDSEGVFGGYTF
TGCGCCAGCAGCCAAGATTCAGAGGGGGTGTTTGGTGGCTACACCTTC
>TRBJ1-4|TRBV29-1|.|.
CSVGTANEKLFF
TGCAGCGTGGGGACGGCTAATGAAAAACTGTTTTTT
>TRBJ2-3|TRBV21-1|.|.
CASSKEAGGSSTDTQYF
TGTGCCAGCAGCAAGGAAGCGGGGGGTTCTAGCACAGATACGCAGTATTTT
>TRBJ2-5|TRBV29-1|.|.
CSVDRDNTVGETQYF
TGCAGCGTCGACCGGGACAACACCGTGGGAGAGACCCAGTACTTC
>TRBJ1-1|TRBV14|once|TRBD1
CASSQATGVMNTEAFF
TGTGCCAGCAGCCAAGCGACAGGGGTCATGAACACTGAAGCTTTCTTT
>TRBJ2-7|TRBV5-5|.|.
CASSHRQASYEQYF
TGTGCCAGCAGCCACCGACAGGCGTCCTACGAGCAGTACTTC
>TRBJ2-3|TRBV10-3|once|.
CAIYLPYTDTQYF
TGTGCCATTTATTTGCCGTACACAGATACGCAGTATTTT
>TRBJ2-2|TRBV27|.|TRBD1
CASSPRTGTAGELFF
TGTGCCAGCAGCCCTAGGACAGGGACGGCCGGGGAGCTGTTTTTT
>TRBJ2-7|TRBV10-1|.|.
CASSPGTNTYEQYF
TGCGCCAGCAGCCCCGGGACAAACACCTACGAGCAGTACTTC
>TRBJ2-2|TRBV11-3|.|TRBD2
CASSRTSGGNTGELFF
TGTGCCAGCAGTCGGACTAGCGGGGGGAACACCGGGGAGCTGTTTTTT
>TRBJ1-6|TRBV6-5|.|.
CASSYSSQGRDSPLHF
TGTGCCAGCAGTTACTCGTCGCAGGGGAGGGATTCACCCCTCCACTTT
>TRBJ2-7|TRBV5-5|.|.
CASSLAVAGLTYEQYF
TGTGCCAGCAGCTTGGCTGTCGCGGGGCTAACCTACGAGCAGTACTTC
>TRBJ1-2|TRBV30|.|TRBD1
CAWSVGQGGKGYTF
TGTGCCTGGAGTGTGGGACAGGGAGGTAAAGGCTACACCTTC
>TRBJ1-2|TRBV28|.|.
CASSLRGRNYGYTF
TGTGCCAGCAGCCTCAGGGGTCGTAACTATGGCTACACCTTC
>TRBJ1-2|TRBV5-6|.|TRBD1
CASSLGQGFYYGYTF
TGTGCCAGCAGCTTGGGACAGGGATTTTACTATGGCTACACCTTC
>TRBJ2-3|TRBV11-3|once|.
CASSIGTSSTDTQYF
TGTGCCAGCAGCATTGGGACCTCTAGCACAGATACGCAGTATTTT
>TRBJ1-1|TRBV28|.|.
CASTRGYMNTEAFF
TGTGCCAGCACACGGGGGTACATGAACACTGAAGCTTTCTTT
>TRBJ2-3|TRBV27|.|.
CASSLILADTQYF
TGTGCCAGCAGTTTAATCTTAGCAGATACGCAGTATTTT
>TRBJ2-7|TRBV9|.|TRBD1
CASSTSQGGYEQYF
TGTGCCAGCAGCACCTCACAGGGGGGCTACGAGCAGTACTTC
>TRBJ1-2|TRBV2|.|TRBD1
CASRPEQGAYGYTF
TGTGCCAGCAGGCCCGAGCAGGGGGCCTATGGCTACACCTTC
>TRBJ1-5|TRBV7-2|.|TRBD1
CASSYDRGGQPQHF
TGTGCCAGCAGCTACGACAGGGGCGGTCAGCCCCAGCATTTT
>TRBJ1-4|TRBV13|.|TRBD1
CASSSRQGAGEKLFF
TGTGCCAGCAGCTCCAGACAGGGGGCGGGTGAAAAACTGTTTTTT
>TRBJ2-1|TRBV5-4|.|TRBD1
CASSSRPDRGGNEQFF
TGTGCCAGCAGCTCGAGACCGGACAGGGGAGGGAATGAGCAGTTCTTC
>TRBJ2-7|TRBV7-9|.|.
CASSLPPPGPEQYF
TGTGCCAGCAGCTTGCCCCCCCCTGGGCCCGAGCAGTACTTC
>TRBJ2-6|TRBV5-4|.|.
CASSDSGANVLTF
TGTGCCAGCTCCGACTCTGGGGCCAACGTCCTGACTTTC
>TRBJ2-1|TRBV4-2|.|.
CASSQGSNTEQFF
TGTGCCAGCAGCCAAGGTTCGAATACTGAGCAGTTCTTC
>TRBJ1-2|TRBV9|.|.
CASSVQGYYGYTF
TGTGCCAGCAGCGTACAGGGATACTATGGCTACACCTTC
>TRBJ1-3|TRBV30|.|TRBD1
CACTTGSFSGNTIYF
TGTGCCTGCACGACAGGGTCCTTCTCTGGAAACACCATATATTTT
>TRBJ1-4|TRBV9|.|.
CASSVDGSTNEKLFF
TGTGCCAGCAGCGTGGACGGTTCAACTAATGAAAAACTGTTTTTT
>TRBJ1-4|TRBV7-9|.|TRBD1
CASSLGGDREKLFF
TGTGCCAGCAGCTTAGGGGGGGACAGGGAAAAACTGTTTTTT
>TRBJ1-5|TRBV19|.|TRBD1
CASRGQGAQPQHF
TGTGCCAGTAGGGGACAGGGGGCACAGCCCCAGCATTTT
>TRBJ1-5|TRBV12-3/TRBV12-4|.|.
CASTSGQPQHF
TGTGCCAGCACCTCGGGGCAGCCCCAGCATTTT
>TRBJ1-2|TRBV14|.|.
CASSQYRGDYGYTF
TGTGCCAGCAGCCAATACAGAGGGGACTATGGCTACACCTTC